Following are 3 T cell receptor beta chains from one sample sequenced in a study of identical twins. TCRdb redid the calling of the 5' RACE reads with MiXCR, one entry per CDR3 protein. The profile shows about 690,000 distinct CDR3 sequences, 20% to 25% of them singletons. The same specimen was also included in a second study, on T cells expressing NK-cell markers.

The sequenced material came from PBMCs. The receptors stem from a woman aged 18-30 years in good health.

The rearrangement joins TRBV7-6 to TRBJ2-3, with 10 bases matching TRBD1. The germline CDR1 and CDR2 sequences are SGHVS and FNYEAQ. The CDR3 spans 16 residues. The junction had 9 bases not matched to a gene; V was cut back by 4 bases and J by 5 bases. CDR3 residues: CASSSWTGGRGDTQYF. The CDR3 region has the DNA TGTGCCAGCAGCTCTTGGACAGGGGGTCGGGGAGATACGCAGTATTTT.

This clonotype was seen more than once but under ten times. DNA for the CDR3: TGCAGCGTAGCGACGGCGGCCCTCGTTGATGGCTACACCTTC. Protein product: CSVATAALVDGYTF. The J gene is TRBJ1-2, the V gene TRBV29-1; D is ambiguous. Deletions cut 6 bases from V and 6 bases from J, with 20 bases between. CDR3 size: 14 residues. Germline V CDR1 and CDR2: SQVTM, ANQGSEA.

This clonotype was seen ten or more times. The chain carries TRBV10-1 and TRBJ1-6, with D tentatively TRBD1 (5 bases). Trimming removed 2 bases at V and 7 bases at J, with 9 bases between. CDR1 is WNHNN and CDR2 is SYGVQD in the germline V gene (reference sequence). This CDR3 region has 14 residues. CDR3: CASSEGGWNSPLHF. CDR3 in DNA: TGCGCCAGCAGTGAGGGGGGTTGGAATTCACCCCTCCACTTT.